This T cell receptor (beta chain) is from a study of control samples from healthy donors and cancer patients. Germline V CDR1 and CDR2: SQVTM, ANQGSEA. V gave up 4 bases and J gave up 4 bases, with 17 bases separating them. The CDR3 contains 14 residues. TCRdb's copy holds only in-frame clones and misses some; the assay was immunoSEQ multiplex PCR. This sample yields some 160,000 clones, of which approximately 90% are seen a single time; about 0.64% belongs to the top ten. Source material: blood. The sequence came from a woman aged 30 to 39 in good health. The chain carries TRBV29-1 and TRBJ2-7; D uncertain. CDR3 loop: CSVGVQSARYEQYF. The DNA of the CDR3 is TGCAGCGTTGGAGTCCAGAGCGCTCGGTACGAGCAGTACTTC.